The sequence of this T cell receptor beta chain was determined in a study of CXCR3-negative and CXCR3-positive naive CD8 T cells. Study-wide results and caveats: Memory cells differed in TRBV-TRBJ usage, but naive CXCR3-negative and CXCR3-positive cells had similar usage.

A word on this clonotype: Its antigen is not known.

The CDR3 contains 15 residues. CDR1 SGDLS and CDR2 YYNGEE come from the germline V gene. The authors prepared UMI-labeled TRB cDNA libraries by 5' RACE. TCRdb reprocessed the 5' RACE reads and reports one entry per CDR3 protein, with no DNA. This repertoire comprises about 90,000 distinct CDR3 sequences; its ten largest clones make up roughly 0.99%. The sequenced material came from naive CXCR3- CD8+ T cells from blood. Subset in this sample: CD45RO-CCR7+CD27+CD95- naive CD8+ T cells lacking CXCR3 (TNR3-). This chain uses TRBV9 with TRBJ2-1; TCRdb designates TRBD2, a call that cannot be tested without DNA. This TCR was sampled from a human donor in good health. Some clones in this sample may be carry-over from other donors' samples. CDR3 in amino acids: CASSVGAGGLNEQFF.